Given below is one T cell receptor beta chain in context. What it binds is unknown. The read ends 3 residues before the CDR3 terminus; that terminus is restored from the germline J gene. The sample comes from a study of T cells in women clearing cervical HPV infection. Study results and limitations: Richness differences could reflect unmeasured T-cell content per sample.

HPV was found by MY09/MY11 PCR and dot-blot genotyping. Generated by immunoSEQ multiplex PCR, the TCRdb table keeps only in-frame clones and is missing some. The sample holds approximately 20,000 clones. Trimming pared 5 bases from V and 3 bases from J, leaving 15 bases between. Germline V CDR1 and CDR2: SEHNR, FQNEAQ (reference sequence). This CDR3 comprises 15 residues. The rearrangement uses TRBV7-9 and TRBJ2-3; weak D call: TRBD2 (6 bases). The sample consisted of blood buffy coat. The sequence was obtained from a woman aged 18-70 years with a cervical HPV16 infection that either progressed to CIN3+ or cleared (not recorded which). CDR3 DNA (partial): TGTGCCAGCAGCCCCGGACTAACGGCGACAGATACG. Protein: CASSPGLTATDT. The entire CDR3 sequence reads CASSPGLTATDTQYF.